Below are 27 T cell receptor beta chains sequenced from a single sample in a study of T cells in Graves' hyperthyroidism and ophthalmopathy. From RNA transcripts, TCR beta CDR3 regions were amplified. Carried out on the TCR CDR3, a first-round RT-PCR used the HTBI primer set. MiXCR, applied by TCRdb to the multiplex PCR reads, yields one record per CDR3 protein. The sample records over 120,000 distinct CDR3 sequences, approximately 20% being singletons. Sequencing was performed on blood. These TCRs come from a woman aged 50 to 65 with Graves' hyperthyroidism that later progressed to Graves' ophthalmopathy.

The V and J genes are TRBV18 and TRBJ1-1; possibly TRBD1 for D (6 bases). Trimming removed 3 bases at V and 11 bases at J, with 13 bases between. The CDR3 length is 12 residues. CDR1 is KGHSH and CDR2 is LQKENI in the germline V gene. CDR3 protein: CASSPQYRVAFF. The CDR3 bases are TGTGCCAGCTCACCGCAATACAGGGTCGCTTTCTTT.

The chain employs TRBV20-1 and TRBJ2-7; the D gene is possibly TRBD1 (5 bases). Germline V gene sequence: CDR1 DFQATT, CDR2 SNEGSKA (reference sequence). The CDR3 sequence is 15 residues long. V lost 6 bases to trimming and J lost 6 bases, with 24 bases between them. The CDR3 region is CSAAANLGSQGEQYF. In DNA form, the CDR3 reads TGCAGTGCCGCCGCGAACCTAGGTTCTCAGGGCGAGCAGTACTTC.

The sample holds many counts of this clonotype. The chain has TRBV30 and TRBJ1-2; the D gene is possibly TRBD1 (5 bases). The CDR3 consists of 13 residues. V was cut by 0 bases and J by 6 bases, with 11 bases left in between. CDR1 GTSNPN and CDR2 SVGIG come from the germline V gene (reference sequence). CDR3 DNA sequence: TGTGCCTGGAGTGTACGTCGGGACCATGGCTACACCTTC. It is translated as CAWSVRRDHGYTF.

This clonotype was picked up many times. The CDR3, as DNA: TGTGCCAGCAGCTTGGCGGACACTGAAGCTTTCTTT. Translation gives CASSLADTEAFF. J is TRBJ1-1 and V is TRBV5-8; D remains ambiguous. V was pared by 0 bases and J by 3 bases, with 3 bases between. The CDR3 covers 12 residues. Per the germline V gene, CDR1 is SGHTS and CDR2 is YDEGEE.

This clonotype was detected only a few times. This rearrangement joins TRBV10-3 to TRBJ1-5; D uncertain. V was clipped by 3 bases and J by 7 bases, with 13 bases between them. Looked up from germline, CDR1 is ENHRY and CDR2 is SYGVKD. CDR3 size: 14 residues. This CDR3 reads CAISDARVRQPQHF. DNA for the CDR3: TGTGCCATCAGTGACGCCCGGGTACGGCAGCCCCAGCATTTT.

This clonotype was seen repeatedly, ten times or more. The chain combines TRBV4-1 with TRBJ1-5; 8 nucleotides align to TRBD1. J gave up 7 bases and V 4 bases, and 9 bases lay outside the gene matches. CDR3 length: 15 residues. Looked up from germline, CDR1 is MGHRA and CDR2 is YSYEKL. The CDR3 is CASSRIDRGAQPQHF. For the CDR3, the DNA is TGCGCCAGCAGCCGGATTGACAGGGGCGCGCAGCCCCAGCATTTT.

The genes are TRBV5-6 and TRBJ1-1, with 7 positions matching TRBD1. This CDR3 is built from 16 residues. V was clipped by 0 bases and J by 3 bases; unmatched bases: 8. Germline V CDR1 and CDR2: SGHDT, YYEEEE. CDR3: CASSLAGDSQDTEAFF. The CDR3 coding sequence is TGTGCCAGCAGCTTGGCCGGGGACAGTCAGGACACTGAAGCTTTCTTT.

This clonotype came up many times. This chain's CDR3 is CASSVTSGSHEQYF. The CDR3 nucleotides are TGTGCCAGCAGTGTGACTAGCGGGAGCCACGAGCAGTACTTC. The chain joins TRBV2 to TRBJ2-7; 12 nucleotides align to TRBD2. The J segment lost 5 bases and the V segment lost 4 bases, leaving 3 bases of the junction unmatched. Germline CDR1 and CDR2: SNHLY and FYNNEI. The CDR3 covers 14 residues.

The chain employs TRBV3-1 and TRBJ2-1, with 12 bases identical to TRBD2. Germline lookup yields CDR1 LGHDT and CDR2 YNNKEL (reference sequence). V dropped 1 base and J dropped 9; count of bases not matched to a gene: 16. CDR3 length: 19 amino acids. The CDR3 DNA sequence: TGTGCCAGCAGCCAAGGAGTGCTAGCGGGAGGGGAGTACAAGCCTGAGCAGTTCTTC. Translation gives CASSQGVLAGGEYKPEQFF.

In this sample, this clonotype turned up many times. The rearrangement links TRBV6-1 to TRBJ2-2; TRBD2 agrees at 7 bases. The germline gives CDR1 MNHNS, CDR2 SASEGT. Trimming removed 6 bases from V and 4 bases from J; junction bases left unmatched: 2. This CDR3 contains 13 residues. DNA of the CDR3: TGTGCCAGCAGACAGCGGGGCACCGGGGAGCTGTTTTTT. Its protein product is CASRQRGTGELFF.

This clonotype was recorded once. The genes are TRBV12-3 or TRBV12-4 and TRBJ2-7; D perhaps matches TRBD2 (5 bases). Trimming took 3 bases from V and 3 from J, leaving 12 bases between them. CDR3 length equals 14 residues. CDR3 residues: CASSFAGLIYEQYF. The CDR3 nucleotides read TGTGCCAGCAGTTTCGCAGGACTGATCTACGAGCAGTACTTC.

This chain uses TRBV5-6 with TRBJ2-3, with unresolved D. The germline V gene encodes CDR1 SGHDT and CDR2 YYEEEE. Trimming took 1 base from V and 9 from J, leaving 12 bases between them. CDR3 length equals 13 residues. The CDR3 region has the DNA TGTGCCAGCAGCTTGTCAAGAGCTATGACGCAGTATTTT. This gives the protein CASSLSRAMTQYF.

This clonotype was counted at least ten times. The V and J genes are TRBV2 and TRBJ1-3; D unclear. CDR3 length: 15 amino acids. The V end was cut by 1 base, the J end by 3 bases, with 10 bases between. Per germline, CDR1 SNHLY and CDR2 FYNNEI. This chain's CDR3 is CASSEGGGSGNTIYF. The CDR3 DNA is TGTGCCAGCAGTGAAGGGGGAGGGAGTGGAAACACCATATATTTT.

This clonotype was picked up a small number of times. This sequence may be a read error, since a much larger clone differs from it by one base. V is TRBV2 and J is TRBJ2-6; 8 nucleotides align to TRBD1. V was pared by 4 bases and J by 1 base, with 3 bases of the junction left unmatched. The CDR3 runs 16 residues. Germline V gene lookup returns CDR1 SNHLY and CDR2 FYNNEI. The CDR3: CASSGTGKSGANVLTF. CDR3 in DNA: TGTGCCAGCAGTGGGACAGGGAAGTCTGGGGCCAACGTCCTGACTTTC.

This clonotype was observed many times. The chain links TRBV20-1 to TRBJ2-7, with D possibly being TRBD1 or TRBD2 (5 bases each). V was shortened by 5 bases and J by 3 bases, with 17 bases between the two germline ends. This CDR3 spans 14 amino acids. Germline-derived CDR1 and CDR2 are DFQATT and SNEGSKA (reference sequence). The CDR3 loop is CSACRGRGFYEQYF. CDR3 DNA: TGCAGTGCTTGCCGGGGCCGGGGTTTCTACGAGCAGTACTTC.

As for this clonotype: This could be a read error, since a much larger clone is one nucleotide away. This likely comes from a read error, as the CDR3 has no conserved phenylalanine or tryptophan at its end. The chain carries TRBV29-1 and TRBJ2-5; 9 bases map to TRBD1. Germline V lookup: CDR1 SQVTM, CDR2 ANQGSEA. There are 13 residues in the CDR3. V dropped 3 bases and J dropped 3; count of bases not matched to a gene: 2. The CDR3 bases are TGCAGCGTTGAGACAGGGGGAAAAGAGACCCAGTACCTC. Translated, it gives CSVETGGKETQYL.

The genes are TRBV6-2 or TRBV6-3 and TRBJ2-3; D uncertain. The CDR3 is 14 residues long. Trimming left V 2 bases short and J 5 bases short, with 11 bases between. Germline V gene data show CDR1 as MNHEY and CDR2 as SVGEGT. CDR3 amino acids: CASSYEGLGDTQYF. The CDR3 coding sequence is TGTGCCAGCAGTTACGAAGGCCTGGGAGATACGCAGTATTTT.

This clonotype was observed at least ten times. The chain is built from TRBV7-2 and TRBJ2-1, with D unresolved. Between the trimmed V and J ends, which lost 7 bases and 3 bases, there was a span of 19 bases. The V gene's germline CDR1 is SGHTA and CDR2 FQGNSA. This CDR3 is built from 16 residues. The CDR3 protein is CASTRKVTGVYNEQFF. CDR3 DNA sequence: TGTGCCAGCACCCGGAAGGTGACGGGCGTCTACAATGAGCAGTTCTTC.

This clonotype has a count of ten or more. This chain uses TRBV6-1 with TRBJ2-7; 8 bases align to TRBD2. There are 15 residues in the CDR3. With V trimmed by 7 bases and J by 3 bases, 11 bases remained unmatched. Germline V gene data show CDR1 as MNHNS and CDR2 as SASEGT. The chain's CDR3 is CASIEAPGGGYEQYF. In DNA, the CDR3 is TGTGCCAGCATCGAAGCCCCGGGGGGGGGCTACGAGCAGTACTTC.

This clonotype showed up many times. The chain employs TRBV5-1 and TRBJ2-2, with 13 bases aligning to TRBD2. The J segment lost 5 bases and the V segment lost 4 bases, leaving 2 bases of the junction unmatched. The germline gives CDR1 SGHRS, CDR2 YFSETQ. The CDR3 sequence is 15 residues long. The CDR3 region is CASSQLAGGTGELFF. CDR3 sequence (DNA): TGCGCCAGCAGCCAACTAGCGGGAGGGACCGGGGAGCTGTTTTTT.

V and J are TRBV5-1 and TRBJ1-3; D not certain. Per germline, CDR1 SGHRS and CDR2 YFSETQ. V lost 1 base to trimming and J lost 3 bases, with 14 bases between them. CDR3 length: 16 amino acids. The CDR3 sequence: CASSLTGLSYGNTIYF. The CDR3 region has the DNA TGCGCCAGCAGCTTGACCGGCCTCTCCTATGGAAACACCATATATTTT. Using reference TRBV5-1 and TRBJ1-3 for the parts outside the CDR3, the full variable domain is KAGVTQTPRYLIKTRGQQVTLSCSPISGHRSVSWYQQTPGQGLQFLFEYFSETQRNKGNFPGRFSGRQFSNSRSEMNVSTLELGDSALYLCASSLTGLSYGNTIYFGEGSWLTVV.

This clonotype showed up many times. This chain links TRBV28 with TRBJ1-1; D is ambiguous. CDR3 length: 12 residues. Trimming removed 5 bases from V and 4 bases from J, with 8 bases in between. Per germline, CDR1 MDHEN and CDR2 SYDVKM. DNA for the CDR3: TGTGCCAGCAGTCGTAGGACCACTGAAGCTTTCTTT. This translates into CASSRRTTEAFF.

This clonotype was recorded at least ten times. V gene TRBV11-2 combines with J gene TRBJ2-5; 8 nucleotides match TRBD1. V gave up 6 bases and J gave up 4 bases; unmatched junction bases: 13. The CDR3 extends over 16 amino acids. Germline CDR1 is SGHAT and CDR2 is FQNNGV. The CDR3 protein is CASRSQGDRGRETQYF. The CDR3 nucleotides read TGTGCCAGCAGATCTCAGGGAGACAGGGGCCGAGAGACCCAGTACTTC.

At least ten counts were recorded for this clonotype. The chain uses TRBV29-1 and TRBJ1-1, with a possible D match to TRBD1 (6 bases). Trimming removed 0 bases from V and 4 bases from J, with 27 bases in between. CDR3 size: 19 residues. Germline V gene data show CDR1 as SQVTM and CDR2 as ANQGSEA. The CDR3 DNA is TGCAGCGTTGAAGAGCCCCCCAGCCGGGACAATGAGTGGAGCACTGAAGCTTTCTTT. Residues: CSVEEPPSRDNEWSTEAFF.

This clonotype was detected ten times or more. This chain uses TRBV30 with TRBJ2-4; a weak D match, TRBD2 (6 bases). The CDR3 runs to 16 residues. Germline CDR1 and CDR2: GTSNPN and SVGIG (reference sequence). With 3 bases removed from V and 6 bases from J, the gap between germline ends came to 21 bases. CDR3 coding DNA: TGTGCCTGGAGCAATGGTCTTCCGGCCGGGGGAAACATTCAGTACTTC. Its protein is CAWSNGLPAGGNIQYF.

The chain joins TRBV12-3 or TRBV12-4 to TRBJ2-1; tentatively, D is TRBD1 or TRBD2 (6 bases each). The CDR3 has 14 residues. V lost 2 bases and J 5 bases, leaving 10 bases between the germline ends. The CDR3 DNA reads as TGTGCCAGCAGTTTATCGGGGGCCGACAATGAGCAGTTCTTC. The encoded protein is CASSLSGADNEQFF.

This clonotype was observed many times. This rearrangement joins TRBV6-1 to TRBJ1-3, with TRBD1 as a possible D gene (6 bases). Trimming removed 7 bases at V and 2 bases at J, with 21 bases between. CDR3 length equals 17 residues. Looked up from germline, CDR1 is MNHNS and CDR2 is SASEGT. This CDR3 reads CASTFLGARQAGNTIYF. The CDR3 coding sequence is TGTGCCAGCACCTTCCTCGGAGCCCGACAGGCTGGAAACACCATATATTTT.